Shown below are 21 T cell receptor beta chains from a single sample sequenced in a study of blood T cell repertoires in COVID-19. Repertoires were generated with immunoSEQ multiplex PCR, while TCRdb's copy carries only in-frame clones and drops some. Here the sample spans about 100,000 clones, around four fifths being singletons. Sequenced input: peripheral blood. The receptors here all came from a man aged 65 to 85 with active or convalescent COVID-19.

This clone was picked up a small number of times. The chain has TRBV3-1 (or the pseudogene TRBV3-2) and TRBJ1-5; a weak D match, TRBD1 (6 bases). The CDR3 has 13 residues. Germline-derived CDR1 and CDR2 are LGHDT and YNNKEL (reference sequence). Trimming took 4 bases from V and 5 from J, leaving 9 bases between them. The CDR3 loop reads CASSLWTDQPQHF. The CDR3 bases are TGTGCCAGCAGCCTTTGGACAGATCAGCCCCAGCATTTT.

The rearrangement uses TRBV7-2 and TRBJ2-3; no reliable D call. V shed 4 bases and J shed 3 bases, with 5 bases lying between them. The germline V gene has CDR1 SGHTA and CDR2 FQGNSA. CDR3 length: 12 amino acids. CDR3 nucleotides: TGTGCCAGCAGCTCCCAAACAGATACGCAGTATTTT. Encoded protein: CASSSQTDTQYF.

V is TRBV19 and J is TRBJ1-5; maybe TRBD1 (6 bases). This CDR3 region has 15 residues. The germline CDR1 and CDR2 sequences are LNHDA and SQIVND (reference sequence). Trimming stripped 3 bases from V and 2 bases from J, with 11 bases between. As DNA, the CDR3 is TGTGCCAGTAGTATCGTCGCAGGGGGCAATCAGCCCCAGCATTTT. Translating it yields CASSIVAGGNQPQHF.

V usage is TRBV9 and J usage is TRBJ1-1; 8 bases line up with TRBD1. V lost 0 bases, J lost 4 bases, and 2 bases stayed unmatched. Germline-derived CDR1 and CDR2 are SGDLS and YYNGEE. The CDR3 is 14 residues long. DNA of the CDR3: TGTGCCAGCAGCGTAGGTCAGGGGGCCACTGAAGCTTTCTTT. Amino acid sequence: CASSVGQGATEAFF.

This sequence joins TRBV7-9 and TRBJ1-1, with 10 bases matching TRBD1. The germline V gene has CDR1 SEHNR and CDR2 FQNEAQ (reference sequence). Germline trimming cut 4 bases from V and 10 bases from J; bases unmatched to any gene: 9. The CDR3 has 14 residues. Here the CDR3 reads CASSSIGQGGGAFF. CDR3 coding DNA: TGTGCCAGCAGCTCCATTGGACAGGGGGGAGGAGCTTTCTTT.

CDR3 sequence: CASSSSGTGRPKETQYF. DNA of the CDR3: TGTGCCAGCAGTTCTTCCGGGACAGGGAGGCCTAAAGAGACCCAGTACTTC. The chain links TRBV6-2 or TRBV6-3 to TRBJ2-5; 9 bases agree with TRBD1. V dropped 4 bases and J dropped 3; count of bases not matched to a gene: 12. Looked up from germline, CDR1 is MNHEY and CDR2 is SVGEGT. The CDR3 extends over 17 amino acids.

The V call is TRBV7-2, the J call TRBJ2-3; TRBD2 matches at 12 bases. CDR1 is SGHTA and CDR2 is FQGNSA in the germline V gene. Trimming at V came to 5 bases and at J to 4 bases, leaving 7 bases not matched to a gene. The CDR3 totals 16 residues. In nucleotides, the CDR3 is TGTGCCAGCAGCATCCGACTAGCGGGAGAGGCAGATACGCAGTATTTT. It codes for CASSIRLAGEADTQYF.

The chain employs TRBV6-5 and TRBJ1-4, with unresolved D. Trimming shortened V by 8 bases and J by 8 bases, and 15 bases separated the two germline ends. The CDR3 has 13 residues. Germline V gives CDR1 MNHEY, CDR2 SVGAGI. The CDR3 nucleotides are TGTGCCAGCTCCAGTTTGGCGGGGGAAAAACTGTTTTTT. It yields the protein CASSSLAGEKLFF.

The table lists this clone with a few counts. At the DNA level, this CDR3 is encoded by other sequences in the same sample as well. The chain uses TRBV15 and TRBJ2-2, with unresolved D. Germline V lookup: CDR1 LNHNV, CDR2 YYDKDF (reference sequence). Deletions cut 1 base from V and 5 bases from J, with 5 bases between. The CDR3 has 13 amino acids. The CDR3 bases are TGTGCCACCAGCAGAGCCGGGACCGGGGAGCTGTTTTTT. It codes for CATSRAGTGELFF.

This chain uses TRBV15 with TRBJ1-5; maybe TRBD1 (5 bases). Germline V gene sequence: CDR1 LNHNV, CDR2 YYDKDF (reference sequence). V was pared by 6 bases and J by 3 bases, with 15 bases between. The CDR3 consists of 15 residues. As DNA, the CDR3 is TGTGCCACCAGGGGGAGGGGAAACATCAATCAGCCCCAGCATTTT. Protein product: CATRGRGNINQPQHF.

V gene TRBV19 combines with J gene TRBJ1-1, with TRBD1 as a possible D gene (5 bases). The germline V and J ends were trimmed by 4 bases and 1 base, with 13 bases remaining between them. The CDR3 sequence is 15 residues long. Germline V gene lookup returns CDR1 LNHDA and CDR2 SQIVND (reference sequence). CDR3 nucleotides: TGTGCCAGTAGTACCCACCGGGGGGAGAACACTGAAGCTTTCTTT. This gives the protein CASSTHRGENTEAFF.

This clone was counted a single time. Within the sample, other DNA sequences also encode this same CDR3. The chain uses TRBV24-1 and TRBJ1-5, with TRBD1 matching 10 bases. After removal of 9 bases from V and 7 bases from J, the junction contained 11 bases not matched to a gene. The CDR3 consists of 15 residues. Germline V gene sequence: CDR1 KGHDR, CDR2 SFDVKD. CDR3 protein: CATSAGTGEGQPQHF. Here the CDR3 DNA reads TGTGCCACCTCAGCCGGGACAGGGGAAGGCCAGCCCCAGCATTTT.

The chain employs TRBV7-9 and TRBJ2-1; perhaps TRBD2 as D (6 bases). Trimming shortened V by 7 bases and J by 6 bases, and 19 bases separated the two germline ends. The CDR3 loop spans 15 amino acids. Germline V gives CDR1 SEHNR, CDR2 FQNEAQ (reference sequence). The CDR3 nucleotides are TGTGCCAGCACTCGGGACTCACCTACCCTCAATGAGCAGTTCTTC. This sequence encodes CASTRDSPTLNEQFF.

This chain connects TRBV2 to TRBJ2-1, with 11 bases that match TRBD2. Germline CDR1 reads SNHLY; CDR2 reads FYNNEI. The CDR3 totals 13 residues. V dropped 4 bases and J dropped 9; count of bases not matched to a gene: 2. Here the CDR3 DNA reads TGTGCCAGCAGTGGACTAGCGGGGATTGAGCAGTTCTTC. Amino acids: CASSGLAGIEQFF. The full variable domain, in which reference TRBV2 and TRBJ2-1 provide the parts outside the CDR3, is EPEVTQTPSHQVTQMGQEVILRCVPISNHLYFYWYRQILGQKVEFLVSFYNNEISEKSEIFDDQFSVERPDGSNFTLKIRSTKLEDSAMYFCASSGLAGIEQFFGPGTRLTVL.

This clone was seen just once. The chain employs TRBV9 and TRBJ2-1; possible D gene TRBD2, 6 bases. V was cut by 0 bases and J by 2 bases, with 12 bases left in between. Germline V CDR1 and CDR2: SGDLS, YYNGEE. The CDR3 consists of 16 residues. The CDR3 DNA sequence: TGTGCCAGCAGCGTAGATCAGGGAGGACCCTACAATGAGCAGTTCTTC. This translates into CASSVDQGGPYNEQFF. Looking up the rest from reference TRBV9 and TRBJ2-1 gives the full variable domain: DSGVTQTPKHLITATGQRVTLRCSPRSGDLSVYWYQQSLDQGLQFLIQYYNGEERAKGNILERFSAQQFPDLHSELNLSSLELGDSALYFCASSVDQGGPYNEQFFGPGTRLTVL.

The rearrangement joins TRBV25-1 to TRBJ2-7; 9 nucleotides align to TRBD2. The J segment lost 3 bases and the V segment lost 6 bases, leaving 3 bases of the junction unmatched. This CDR3 is 13 amino acids long. The germline V gene has CDR1 MGHDK and CDR2 SYGVNS. Written as DNA, the CDR3 is TGTGCCAGCAGGGGACTAGCTCACTACGAGCAGTACTTC. Translated: CASRGLAHYEQYF.

The CDR3 sequence: CASSLVGGANEQFF. In nucleotides, the CDR3 is TGTGCCAGCAGTTTAGTAGGGGGGGCGAATGAGCAGTTCTTC. The chain links TRBV27 to TRBJ2-1, with D possibly matching TRBD2 (7 bases). The germline gives CDR1 MNHEY, CDR2 SMNVEV (reference sequence). The CDR3 has 14 residues. Trimming removed 2 bases from V and 7 bases from J, with 12 bases in between.

The V and J genes are TRBV5-1 and TRBJ1-4; D remains ambiguous. CDR1 and CDR2 from the germline V gene are SGHRS and YFSETQ. Trimming took off 0 bases at V and 2 bases at J, with 8 bases between the two ends. The CDR3 extends over 15 amino acids. In DNA form, the CDR3 reads TGCGCCAGCAGCTTGGCCGGCGGGACTAATGAAAAACTGTTTTTT. As protein: CASSLAGGTNEKLFF.

This chain connects TRBV12-3 or TRBV12-4 to TRBJ2-1; TRBD2 matches at 7 bases. The ends lost 3 bases at V and 8 bases at J; junction bases unmatched: 4. The CDR3 length is 13 residues. The CDR3: CASSLGLIDEQFF. The CDR3 bases are TGTGCCAGCAGTTTGGGACTAATCGATGAGCAGTTCTTC.

CDR3 in DNA: TGTGCCAGCAGTGAAGCGGTAACAGGGGTAGGCCAGCCCCAGCATTTT. Translated, it gives CASSEAVTGVGQPQHF. The rearrangement joins TRBV6-1 to TRBJ1-5, with 7 positions matching TRBD1. The J segment lost 7 bases and the V segment lost 0 bases, leaving 9 bases of the junction unmatched. The length of the CDR3 is 16 residues. Germline V lookup: CDR1 MNHNS, CDR2 SASEGT.

The chain uses TRBV7-9 and TRBJ2-5; TRBD1 matches at 9 bases. With V trimmed by 2 bases and J by 4 bases, 8 bases remained unmatched. This CDR3 region has 16 residues. The germline V gene encodes CDR1 SEHNR and CDR2 FQNEAQ (reference sequence). The CDR3 is CASSLTVDRGGETQYF. In nucleotides, the CDR3 is TGTGCCAGCAGCTTAACGGTAGACAGGGGGGGAGAGACCCAGTACTTC.